This TCR beta chain was identified during a study of vaccination and CD4 T cells after COVID-19. Study summary: Samples were taken after vaccination, a median of about 73 days after dose two, with a range of 14 to 241.

MiXCR was run by TCRdb on the PCR reads, yielding one entry per CDR3 protein. Of around 26,000 distinct CDR3 sequences listed, 45% to 60% are singletons. Documented time point: late sampling 161 to 241 days after vaccination in a few convalescent patients. There were positive PCR dates ranging from March to December 2020, all predating US Alpha, Beta and Delta variants. This CDR3 region has 15 residues. The V and J ends lost 1 base and 7 bases, in that order; junction bases with no gene match: 9. Germline V gene sequence: CDR1 DFQATT, CDR2 SNEGSKA (reference sequence). Overall study findings and caveats: Only after vaccination were a median approximately 86% of convalescents' reactive clones seen.

About this clonotype itself: Its matching antigen is unknown.

The sequencing used CD4+ T cells from blood, collected about 7 months after SARS-CoV-2 vaccination. The sequence was obtained from a human donor who had recovered from COVID-19. J is TRBJ2-2 and V is TRBV20-1, with 7 bases identical to TRBD2. CDR3 sequence (DNA): TGCAGTGCTAGAGGTACCGGGAGGCTGATCGGGGAGCTGTTTTTT. This codes for CSARGTGRLIGELFF.